This TCR beta chain is from a study of shared clonotypes between healthy human individuals. The V gene lost 5 bases and the J gene lost 0 bases, with 11 bases spanning the gap. CDR1 and CDR2 from the germline V gene are MNHEY and SMNVEV (reference sequence). There are 16 residues in the CDR3. Naive CD8 cells lacked CD45RO, underwent positive selection for CCR7 and left out terminally differentiated effector memory CD45RA+ cells. The donors were all Caucasian adults (living in Nashville, Tennessee). Some clones are missing from TCRdb's copy, which holds only in-frame ones; the method was immunoSEQ multiplex PCR. The sample has a few million clones, 85% to 95% seen once.

The TCR originated in a man younger than 35 in good health. Some clones in this sample may be carry-over from other donors' samples. The rearrangement uses TRBV27 and TRBJ2-6, with TRBD1 as a possible D gene (5 bases). Specimen: naive CD8+ T cells from PBMCs. This chain's CDR3 is CASSPETVSGANVLTF. The CDR3 region has the DNA TGTGCCAGCAGTCCAGAGACAGTCTCTGGGGCCAACGTCCTGACTTTC.